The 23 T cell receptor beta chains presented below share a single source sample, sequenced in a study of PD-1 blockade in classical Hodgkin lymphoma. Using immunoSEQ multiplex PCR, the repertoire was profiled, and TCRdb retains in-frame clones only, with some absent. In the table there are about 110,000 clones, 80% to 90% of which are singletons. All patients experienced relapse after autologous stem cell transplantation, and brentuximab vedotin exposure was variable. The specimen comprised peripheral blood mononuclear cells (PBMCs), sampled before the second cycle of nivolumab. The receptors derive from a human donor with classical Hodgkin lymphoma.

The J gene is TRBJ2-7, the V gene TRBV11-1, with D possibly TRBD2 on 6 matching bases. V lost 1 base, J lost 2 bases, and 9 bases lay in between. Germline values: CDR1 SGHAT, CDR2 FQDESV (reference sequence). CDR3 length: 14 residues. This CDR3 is CASSLVAGTYEQYF. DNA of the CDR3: TGTGCCAGCAGCTTAGTGGCGGGGACCTACGAGCAGTACTTC.

For the CDR3, the DNA is TGTGCCAGCAGCACCCGGGACAGGGAAGAGACCCAGTACTTC. This codes for CASSTRDREETQYF. The chain has TRBV5-4 and TRBJ2-5; the match to TRBD1 covers 9 bases. The CDR3 consists of 14 residues. CDR1 SGHNT and CDR2 YYREEE come from the germline V gene (reference sequence). V dropped 4 bases and J dropped 3; count of bases not matched to a gene: 4.

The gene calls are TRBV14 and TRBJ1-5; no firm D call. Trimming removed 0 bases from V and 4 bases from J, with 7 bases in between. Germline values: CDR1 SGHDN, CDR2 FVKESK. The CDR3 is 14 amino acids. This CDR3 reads CASSQEGGNQPQHF. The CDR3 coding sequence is TGTGCCAGCAGCCAAGAAGGAGGGAATCAGCCCCAGCATTTT.

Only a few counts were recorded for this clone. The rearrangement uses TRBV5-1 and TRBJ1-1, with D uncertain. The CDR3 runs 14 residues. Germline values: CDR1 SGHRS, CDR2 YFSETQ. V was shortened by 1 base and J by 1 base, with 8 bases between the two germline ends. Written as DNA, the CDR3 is TGCGCCAGCAGCTTGAACGGAGCGAACACTGAAGCTTTCTTT. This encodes CASSLNGANTEAFF.

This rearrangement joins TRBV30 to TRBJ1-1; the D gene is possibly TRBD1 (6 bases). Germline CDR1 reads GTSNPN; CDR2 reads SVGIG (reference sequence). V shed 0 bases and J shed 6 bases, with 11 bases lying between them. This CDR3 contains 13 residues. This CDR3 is CAWSVQQGAEAFF. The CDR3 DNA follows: TGTGCCTGGAGTGTACAACAGGGCGCTGAAGCTTTCTTT.

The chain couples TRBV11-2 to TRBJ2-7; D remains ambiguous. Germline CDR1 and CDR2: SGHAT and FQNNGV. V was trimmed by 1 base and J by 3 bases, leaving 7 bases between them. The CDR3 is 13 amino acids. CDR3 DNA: TGTGCCAGCAGCTTAGGTCTAGTCTACGAGCAGTACTTC. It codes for CASSLGLVYEQYF.

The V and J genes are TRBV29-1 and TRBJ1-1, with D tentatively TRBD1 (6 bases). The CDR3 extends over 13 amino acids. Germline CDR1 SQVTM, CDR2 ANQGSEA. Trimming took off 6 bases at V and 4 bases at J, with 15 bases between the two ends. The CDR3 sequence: CSVTRGRSTEAFF. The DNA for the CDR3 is TGCAGCGTGACCAGGGGTAGAAGCACTGAAGCTTTCTTT. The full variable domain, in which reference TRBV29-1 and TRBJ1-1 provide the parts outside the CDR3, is SAVISQKPSRDICQRGTSLTIQCQVDSQVTMMFWYRQQPGQSLTLIATANQGSEATYESGFVIDKFPISRPNLTFSTLTVSNMSPEDSSIYLCSVTRGRSTEAFFGQGTRLTVV.

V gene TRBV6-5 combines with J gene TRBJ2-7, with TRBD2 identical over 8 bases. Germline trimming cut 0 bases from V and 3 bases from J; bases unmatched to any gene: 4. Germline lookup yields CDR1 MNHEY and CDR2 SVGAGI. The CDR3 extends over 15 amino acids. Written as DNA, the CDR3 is TGTGCCAGCAGTTACTCGAATCGGGGGGGCTACGAGCAGTACTTC. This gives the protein CASSYSNRGGYEQYF.

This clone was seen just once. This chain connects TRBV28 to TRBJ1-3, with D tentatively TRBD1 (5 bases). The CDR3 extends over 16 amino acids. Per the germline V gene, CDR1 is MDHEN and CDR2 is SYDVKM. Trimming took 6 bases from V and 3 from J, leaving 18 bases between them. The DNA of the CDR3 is TGTGCCAGCAGCCCATGGAGTGGGGGAAGTGGAAACACCATATATTTT. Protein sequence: CASSPWSGGSGNTIYF.

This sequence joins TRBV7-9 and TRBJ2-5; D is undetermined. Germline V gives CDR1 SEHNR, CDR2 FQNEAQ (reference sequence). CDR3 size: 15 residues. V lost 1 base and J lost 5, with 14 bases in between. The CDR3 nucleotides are TGTGCCAGCAGCTTAGGGACCGTGGGTCAGGAGACCCAGTACTTC. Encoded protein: CASSLGTVGQETQYF.

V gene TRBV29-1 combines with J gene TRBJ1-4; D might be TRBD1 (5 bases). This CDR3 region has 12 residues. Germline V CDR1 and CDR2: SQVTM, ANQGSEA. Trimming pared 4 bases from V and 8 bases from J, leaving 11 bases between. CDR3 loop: CSVAGNREKLFF. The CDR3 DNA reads TGCAGCGTTGCCGGCAACAGGGAAAAACTGTTTTTT.

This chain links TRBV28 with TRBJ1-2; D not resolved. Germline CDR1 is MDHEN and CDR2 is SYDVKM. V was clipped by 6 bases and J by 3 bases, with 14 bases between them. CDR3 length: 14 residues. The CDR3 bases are TGTGCCAGCAGCTTGGGGTCTTCGCACTATGGCTACACCTTC. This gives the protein CASSLGSSHYGYTF.

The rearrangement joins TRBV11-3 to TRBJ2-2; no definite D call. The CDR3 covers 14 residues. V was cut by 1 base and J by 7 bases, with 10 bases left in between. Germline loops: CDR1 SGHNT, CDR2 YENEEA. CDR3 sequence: CASSLGHGNGELFF. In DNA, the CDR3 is TGTGCCAGCAGCTTAGGACACGGTAACGGGGAGCTGTTTTTT.

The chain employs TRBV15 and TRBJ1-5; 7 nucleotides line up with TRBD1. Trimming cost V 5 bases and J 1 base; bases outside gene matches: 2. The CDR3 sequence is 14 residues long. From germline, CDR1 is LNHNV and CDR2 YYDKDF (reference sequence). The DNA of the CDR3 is TGTGCCACCAGCCCGGACAGGAGCAATCAGCCCCAGCATTTT. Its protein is CATSPDRSNQPQHF.

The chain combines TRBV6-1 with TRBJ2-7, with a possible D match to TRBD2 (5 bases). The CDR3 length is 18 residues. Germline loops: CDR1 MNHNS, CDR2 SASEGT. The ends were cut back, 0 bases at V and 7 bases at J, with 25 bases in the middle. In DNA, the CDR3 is TGTGCCAGCAGTGAAGCGGTATTCAGGCTAGACGGGGTTTTAGAGCAGTACTTC. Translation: CASSEAVFRLDGVLEQYF.

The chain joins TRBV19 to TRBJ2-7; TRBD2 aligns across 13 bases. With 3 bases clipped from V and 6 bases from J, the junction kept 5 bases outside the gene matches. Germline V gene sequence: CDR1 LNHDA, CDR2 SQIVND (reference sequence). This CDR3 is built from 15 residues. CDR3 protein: CASSIGLAGVGEQYF. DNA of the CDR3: TGTGCCAGTAGTATTGGACTAGCGGGAGTGGGCGAGCAGTACTTC.

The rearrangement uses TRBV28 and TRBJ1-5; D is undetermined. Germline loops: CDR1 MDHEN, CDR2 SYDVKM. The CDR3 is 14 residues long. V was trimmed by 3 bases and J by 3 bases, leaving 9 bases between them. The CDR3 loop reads CASSFRGDNQPQHF. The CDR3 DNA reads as TGTGCCAGCAGTTTTCGTGGGGACAATCAGCCCCAGCATTTT. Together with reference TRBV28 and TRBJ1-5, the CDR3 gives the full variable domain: DVKVTQSSRYLVKRTGEKVFLECVQDMDHENMFWYRQDPGLGLRLIYFSYDVKMKEKGDIPEGYSVSREKKERFSLILESASTNQTSMYLCASSFRGDNQPQHFGDGTRLSIL.

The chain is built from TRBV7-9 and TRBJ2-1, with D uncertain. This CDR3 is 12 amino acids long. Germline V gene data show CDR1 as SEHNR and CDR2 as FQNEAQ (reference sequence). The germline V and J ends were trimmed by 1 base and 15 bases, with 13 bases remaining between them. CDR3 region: CASSLDLYMLFF. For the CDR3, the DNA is TGTGCCAGCAGCTTAGATCTCTACATGCTGTTCTTC.

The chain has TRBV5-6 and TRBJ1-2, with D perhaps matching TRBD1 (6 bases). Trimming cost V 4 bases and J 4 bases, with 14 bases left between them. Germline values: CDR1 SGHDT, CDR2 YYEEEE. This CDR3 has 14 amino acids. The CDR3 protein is CASSGGALIYGYTF. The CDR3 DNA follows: TGTGCCAGCAGCGGGGGGGCGCTTATCTATGGCTACACCTTC.

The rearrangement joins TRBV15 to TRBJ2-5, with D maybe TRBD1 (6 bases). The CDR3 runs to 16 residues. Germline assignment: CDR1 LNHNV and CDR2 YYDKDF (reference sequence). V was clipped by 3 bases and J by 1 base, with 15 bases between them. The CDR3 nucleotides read TGTGCCACCAGCAGGTTGGCAGGGGTGGTCCAAGAGACCCAGTACTTC. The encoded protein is CATSRLAGVVQETQYF.

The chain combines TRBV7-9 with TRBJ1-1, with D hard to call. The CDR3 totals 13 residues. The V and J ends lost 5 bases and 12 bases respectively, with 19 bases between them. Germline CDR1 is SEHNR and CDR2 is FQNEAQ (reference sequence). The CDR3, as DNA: TGTGCCAGCAGCCCCCGACAAGGCTTGGAATCTTTCTTT. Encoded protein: CASSPRQGLESFF.

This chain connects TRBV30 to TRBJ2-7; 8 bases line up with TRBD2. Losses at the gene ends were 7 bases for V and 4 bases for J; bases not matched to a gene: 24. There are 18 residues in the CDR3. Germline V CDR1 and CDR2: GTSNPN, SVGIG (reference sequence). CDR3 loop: CASLWHLTWTSPGYEQYF. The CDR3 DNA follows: TGTGCCTCCTTGTGGCACCTAACCTGGACTAGCCCGGGGTACGAGCAGTACTTC.

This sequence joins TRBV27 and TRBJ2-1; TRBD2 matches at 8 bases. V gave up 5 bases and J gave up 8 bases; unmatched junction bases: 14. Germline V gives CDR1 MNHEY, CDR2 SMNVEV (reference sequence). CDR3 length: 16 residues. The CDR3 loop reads CASSPRAGLVSDEQFF. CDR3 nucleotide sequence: TGTGCCAGCAGTCCGAGGGCGGGACTAGTAAGCGATGAGCAGTTCTTC.